A single sample gave rise to the 5 T cell receptor beta chains below, sequenced in a study of Graves' ophthalmopathy and Graves' hyperthyroidism (dated by TCRdb to the late 2010s). Sequenced on an Illumina HiSeq 2000. For repertoire sequencing, TCR beta CDR3 regions were amplified from RNA transcripts. A first-round RT-PCR used HTBI primers with the Qiagen OneStep RT-PCR kit, followed by a second-round multiplex PCR, size selection and purification. The public reads were run again by TCRdb, first through fastp at Q25 and then through MiXCR, and only productive beta chains were kept. Rows merge per CDR3 protein into single entries with the most common DNA and genes. This sample holds around 1.1 million distinct CDR3 sequences; around a third were observed only once. The ten largest clonotypes hold 11% of the sample. Sample: peripheral blood or thyroid tissue (not recorded which). The source of these receptors is an adult man with Graves' hyperthyroidism.

This clonotype is a singleton in its sample. This may stem from a read error, because a much larger clone lies one nucleotide away. The chain recombines TRBV7-2 with TRBJ1-4, with a tentative D call TRBD1 (6 bases). Trimming stripped 5 bases from V and 6 bases from J, with 13 bases between. Per the germline V gene, CDR1 is SGHTA and CDR2 is FQGNSA. CDR3 length: 14 amino acids. The CDR3 DNA sequence: TGTGCCAGCAGCGCAGGGGTGCCGGATGAAAAACTGTTTTTT. Encoded protein: CASSAGVPDEKLFF. Using reference TRBV7-2 and TRBJ1-4 for the parts outside the CDR3, the full variable domain is GAGVSQSPSNKVTEKGKDVELRCDPISGHTALYWYRQSLGQGLEFLIYFQGNSAPDKSGLPSDRFSAERTGGSVSTLTIQRTQQEDSAVYLCASSAGVPDEKLFFGSGTQLSVL.

V gene TRBV29-1 combines with J gene TRBJ1-2, with D unclear. Germline CDR1 and CDR2: SQVTM and ANQGSEA. Trimming cost V 6 bases and J 1 base, with 9 bases left between them. The CDR3 is 12 amino acids. CDR3 in DNA: TGCAGCGTGACTGGAGTTAACTATGGCTACACCTTC. This translates into CSVTGVNYGYTF. Full variable domain (outside the CDR3, taken from reference TRBV29-1 and TRBJ1-2): SAVISQKPSRDICQRGTSLTIQCQVDSQVTMMFWYRQQPGQSLTLIATANQGSEATYESGFVIDKFPISRPNLTFSTLTVSNMSPEDSSIYLCSVTGVNYGYTFGSGTRLTVV.

This clonotype appeared a few times. This sequence may be a read error, since a much larger clone differs from it by one base. V usage is TRBV19 and J usage is TRBJ1-1; 7 positions agree with TRBD1. CDR3 length: 13 residues. Germline V CDR1 and CDR2: LNHDA, SQIVND (reference sequence). CDR3 residues: CAGRGGQVKEAFF. The CDR3 DNA follows: TGTGCCGGTAGAGGCGGACAGGTAAAGGAAGCTTTCTTT.

The CDR3 nucleotides read TGTGCCAGCAGACGTCAAACCGGGACGGATGAAAAACTGTTTTTT. It is translated as CASRRQTGTDEKLFF. The chain joins TRBV12-3 or TRBV12-4 to TRBJ1-4; D is perhaps TRBD1 (5 bases). V gave up 6 bases and J gave up 6 bases, with 17 bases separating them. This CDR3 spans 15 amino acids.

This clonotype has ten or more counts. The V and J genes are TRBV7-9 and TRBJ1-5; D is unclear. This CDR3 has 14 residues. Trimming shortened V by 1 base and J by 3 bases, and 7 bases separated the two germline ends. The V gene's germline CDR1 is SEHNR and CDR2 FQNEAQ (reference sequence). CDR3 DNA sequence: TGTGCCAGCAGCTTAGGGTCAGTCAATCAGCCCCAGCATTTT. It is translated as CASSLGSVNQPQHF.